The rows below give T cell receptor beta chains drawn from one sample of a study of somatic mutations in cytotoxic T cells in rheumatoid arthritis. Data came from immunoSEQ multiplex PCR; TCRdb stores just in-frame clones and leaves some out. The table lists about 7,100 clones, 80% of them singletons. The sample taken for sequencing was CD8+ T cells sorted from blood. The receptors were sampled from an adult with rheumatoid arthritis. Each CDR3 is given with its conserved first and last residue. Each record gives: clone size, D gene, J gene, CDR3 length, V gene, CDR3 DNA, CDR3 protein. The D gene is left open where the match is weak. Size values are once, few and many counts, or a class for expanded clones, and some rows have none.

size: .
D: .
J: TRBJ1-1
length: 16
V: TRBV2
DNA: TGTGCCAGCAGTGCCCTCAGGGAAGAAGTGAACACTGAAGCTTTCTTT
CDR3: CASSALREEVNTEAFF

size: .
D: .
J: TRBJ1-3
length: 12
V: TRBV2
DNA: TGTGCCAGCAGTGACCAATTCCACACCATATATTTT
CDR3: CASSDQFHTIYF

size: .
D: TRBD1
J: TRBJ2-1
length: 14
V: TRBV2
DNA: TGTGCCAGCAGTGAGGACAGGGTTTACAATGAGCAGTTCTTC
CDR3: CASSEDRVYNEQFF

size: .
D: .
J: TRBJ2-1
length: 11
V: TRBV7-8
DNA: TGTGCCAGCAGCCCGAGCACTGAGCAGTTCTTC
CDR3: CASSPSTEQFF

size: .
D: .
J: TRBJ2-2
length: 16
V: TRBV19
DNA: TGTGCCAGTAGTCGTATCCGGGACATAATCACCGGGGAGCTGTTTTTT
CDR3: CASSRIRDIITGELFF

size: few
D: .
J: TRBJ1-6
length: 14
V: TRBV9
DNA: TGTGCCAGCAGCGAGACAGCCTATTATTCACCCCTCCACTTT
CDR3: CASSETAYYSPLHF

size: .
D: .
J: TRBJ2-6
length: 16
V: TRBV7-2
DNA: TGTGCCAGCAGCTTGGACTCTAACTCTGGGGCCAACGTCCTGACTTTC
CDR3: CASSLDSNSGANVLTF

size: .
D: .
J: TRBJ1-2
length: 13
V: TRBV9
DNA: TGTGCCAGCAGCGTAGTTGTGCAAGATGGCTACACCTTC
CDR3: CASSVVVQDGYTF

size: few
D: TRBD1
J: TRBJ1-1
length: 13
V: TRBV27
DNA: TGTGCCAGCAGTTTAGGCAGGGGGACTGAAGCTTTCTTT
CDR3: CASSLGRGTEAFF

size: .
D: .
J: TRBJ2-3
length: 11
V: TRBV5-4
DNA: TGTGCCAGCAGCTTGGGTGATACGCAGTATTTT
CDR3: CASSLGDTQYF

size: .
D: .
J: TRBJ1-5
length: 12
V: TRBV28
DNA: TGTGCCACCACTTCCCGGAGAGCAGAAATCCATTTT
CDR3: CATTSRRAEIHF

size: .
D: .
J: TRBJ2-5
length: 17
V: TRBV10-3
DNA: TGTGCCATCAGTGAGTCGACAGCGGGTGGAATCCAAGAGACCCAGTACTTC
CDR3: CAISESTAGGIQETQYF

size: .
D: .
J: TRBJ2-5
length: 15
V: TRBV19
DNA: TGTGCCAGTAGTCTCCGGCCCGCTCTAGGTGAGACCCAGTACTTC
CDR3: CASSLRPALGETQYF

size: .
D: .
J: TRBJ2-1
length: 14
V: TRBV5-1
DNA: TGCGCCAGCAGCTTGGGATGGGACCGGAATGAGCAGTTCTTC
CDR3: CASSLGWDRNEQFF

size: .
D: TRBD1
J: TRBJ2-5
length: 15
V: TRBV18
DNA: TGTGCCAGCTCACACGACAGGGGACAACTGGAGACCCAGTACTTC
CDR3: CASSHDRGQLETQYF

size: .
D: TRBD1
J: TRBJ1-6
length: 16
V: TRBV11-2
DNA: TGTGCCAGCAGCTTAACAGGGGGTCGTATGGATTCACCCCTCCACTTT
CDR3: CASSLTGGRMDSPLHF

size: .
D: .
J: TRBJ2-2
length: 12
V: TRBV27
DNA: TGTGCCAGCAGTTCGAACACCGGGGAGCTGTTTTTT
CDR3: CASSSNTGELFF

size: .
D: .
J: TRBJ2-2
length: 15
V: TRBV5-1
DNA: TGCGCCAGCAGCTTGGGACCTGCCCCCGGCGGGGAGCTGTTTTTT
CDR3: CASSLGPAPGGELFF

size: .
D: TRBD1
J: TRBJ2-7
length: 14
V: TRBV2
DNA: TGTGCCAGCAGTTTCAGACAGGGGGCCCACGAGCAGTACTTC
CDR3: CASSFRQGAHEQYF

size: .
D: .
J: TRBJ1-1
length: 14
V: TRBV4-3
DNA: TGCGCCAGCAACCAAGAGGGGAGGGGCACTGAAGCTTTCTTT
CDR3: CASNQEGRGTEAFF

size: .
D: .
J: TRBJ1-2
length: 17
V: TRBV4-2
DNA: TGTGCCAGCAGCCAGGAAATGGGGCAGCTAAACCTCTATGGCTACACCTTC
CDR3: CASSQEMGQLNLYGYTF

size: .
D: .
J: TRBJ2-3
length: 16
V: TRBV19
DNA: TGTGCCAGTACCCCCGAGGCTAGCGAAGGCACAGATACGCAGTATTTT
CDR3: CASTPEASEGTDTQYF

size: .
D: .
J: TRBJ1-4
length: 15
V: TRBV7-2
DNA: TGTGCCAGCAGCTTAGTAGAGGGTGTTAATGAAAAACTGTTTTTT
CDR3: CASSLVEGVNEKLFF

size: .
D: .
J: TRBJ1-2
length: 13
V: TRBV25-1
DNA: TGTGCCAGCACCCTCTGGGAGGGCGATGGCTACACCTTC
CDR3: CASTLWEGDGYTF

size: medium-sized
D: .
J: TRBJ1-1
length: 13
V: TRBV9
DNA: TGTGCCAGCAGCGTGTCTCAGAACACTGAAGCTTTCTTT
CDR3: CASSVSQNTEAFF

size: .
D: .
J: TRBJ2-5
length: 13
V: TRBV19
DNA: TGTGCCAGTAGTCTGACTTCTCAAGAGACCCAGTACTTC
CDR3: CASSLTSQETQYF

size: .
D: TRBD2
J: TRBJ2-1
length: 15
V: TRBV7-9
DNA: TGTGCCAGCAAACAAGCGGGGGGCCTCTACAATGAGCAGTTCTTC
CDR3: CASKQAGGLYNEQFF

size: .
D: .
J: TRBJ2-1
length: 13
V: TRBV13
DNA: TGTGCCAGCAGCTTAGGACGGATGAATGAGCAGTTCTTC
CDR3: CASSLGRMNEQFF

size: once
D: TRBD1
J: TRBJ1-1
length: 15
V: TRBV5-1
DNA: TGCGCCAGCAGCTCGCCCCGTACAGGGGGCAAGGGAGCTTTCTTT
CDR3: CASSSPRTGGKGAFF

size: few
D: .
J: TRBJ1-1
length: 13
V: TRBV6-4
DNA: TGTGCCAGCAGTGTTACGGCGAACACTGAAGCTTTCTTT
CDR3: CASSVTANTEAFF

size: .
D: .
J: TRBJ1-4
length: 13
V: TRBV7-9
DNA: TGTGCCAGCAGCCAAGGATCTAATGAAAAACTGTTTTTT
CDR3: CASSQGSNEKLFF

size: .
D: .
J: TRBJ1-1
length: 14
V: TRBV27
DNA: TGTGCCAGCAGTTTATTTCGGGGGGAGACTGAAGCTTTCTTT
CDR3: CASSLFRGETEAFF

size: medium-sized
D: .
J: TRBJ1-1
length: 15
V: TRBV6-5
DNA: TGTGCCAGCAGTTATTTGGGGGGAGGGGACACTGAAGCTTTCTTT
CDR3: CASSYLGGGDTEAFF

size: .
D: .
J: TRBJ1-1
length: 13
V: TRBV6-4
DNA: TGTGCCAGCAGATACCGCATGAACACTGAAGCTTTCTTT
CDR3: CASRYRMNTEAFF

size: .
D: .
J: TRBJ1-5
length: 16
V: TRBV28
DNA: TGTGCCAGCAGGATCGGGCTTGACTATAGCAATCAGCCCCAGCATTTT
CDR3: CASRIGLDYSNQPQHF

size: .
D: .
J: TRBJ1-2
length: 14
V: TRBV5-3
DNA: TGTGCCAGCAGCTTGGGAGGGGCGGACTATGGCTACACCTTC
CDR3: CASSLGGADYGYTF

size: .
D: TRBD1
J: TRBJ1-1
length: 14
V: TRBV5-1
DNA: TGCGCCAGCAGTTCGACAGGGAGCAGCACTGAAGCTTTCTTT
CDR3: CASSSTGSSTEAFF

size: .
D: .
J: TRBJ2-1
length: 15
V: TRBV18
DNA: TGTGCCAGCTCACTGGGTACAGGCAGGTACAATGAGCAGTTCTTC
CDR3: CASSLGTGRYNEQFF

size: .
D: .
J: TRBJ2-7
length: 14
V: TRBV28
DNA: TGTGCCAGCAGACCCGGGCACCTCCTGGGCGAGCAGTACTTC
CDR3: CASRPGHLLGEQYF